Described below is a single T cell receptor beta chain sequence and its context. Sequenced by immunoSEQ multiplex PCR; TCRdb stores in-frame clones only, minus some. The sample has a few hundred thousand clones, around 88% seen once. Enrolment of Seattle patients took place during active infection, and they were followed longitudinally. The CDR3 length is 15 residues. Germline V lookup: CDR1 SGHDN, CDR2 FVKESK. Trimming left V 4 bases short and J 6 bases short, with 15 bases between. The data are from a study of blood T cell repertoires in COVID-19. Study summary: T cells, B-cell-depleted T cells, or PBMCs provided the cDNA or gDNA that served as material.

Specimen: peripheral blood. This receptor was identified in a woman aged 45-60 years with COVID-19, enrolled during active disease. The chain carries TRBV14 and TRBJ2-2; D may be TRBD1 (5 bases). This CDR3 reads CASSPQLTVAGELFF. The CDR3 nucleotides read TGTGCCAGCAGCCCGCAATTGACAGTGGCCGGGGAGCTGTTTTTT.